This T cell receptor beta chain is from a study of spatial heterogeneity in lung cancer. Germline V lookup: CDR1 MDHEN, CDR2 SYDVKM. The V end was cut by 3 bases, the J end by 7 bases, with 16 bases between. This CDR3 comprises 15 residues. All TCR cDNA molecules were individually tagged with a unique molecular identifier. Via MiXCR, TCRdb re-called the 5' RACE reads, giving one row per CDR3 protein. The sample yields more than 30,000 distinct CDR3 sequences, around 5% seen once. This clonotype has a count of ten or more. Time point specified: sample taken at primary tumor resection. The authors sequenced whole RNA from tumor, nontumor lung or frozen PBMC without sorting. Patients with untreated early-stage non-small cell lung cancer, numbering 55 to 75, were the donors.

The specimen was PBMCs, collected at surgery. The V call is TRBV28, the J call TRBJ1-5; no firm D call. The TCR was taken from a female donor with early-stage non-small cell lung cancer. In DNA form, the CDR3 reads TGTGCCAGCAGTTTCGGAGGGTTCGGAGGCCAGCCCCAGCATTTT. Encoded protein: CASSFGGFGGQPQHF.